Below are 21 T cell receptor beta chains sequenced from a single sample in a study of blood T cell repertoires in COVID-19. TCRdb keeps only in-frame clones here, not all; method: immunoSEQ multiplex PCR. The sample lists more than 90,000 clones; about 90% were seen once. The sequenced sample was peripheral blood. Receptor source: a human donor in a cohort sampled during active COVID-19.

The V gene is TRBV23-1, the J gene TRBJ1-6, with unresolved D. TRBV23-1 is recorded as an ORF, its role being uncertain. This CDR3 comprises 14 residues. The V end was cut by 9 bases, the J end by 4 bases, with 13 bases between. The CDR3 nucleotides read TGCGCCAGACCACCTCGCGATTATAATTCACCCCTCCACTTT. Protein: CARPPRDYNSPLHF.

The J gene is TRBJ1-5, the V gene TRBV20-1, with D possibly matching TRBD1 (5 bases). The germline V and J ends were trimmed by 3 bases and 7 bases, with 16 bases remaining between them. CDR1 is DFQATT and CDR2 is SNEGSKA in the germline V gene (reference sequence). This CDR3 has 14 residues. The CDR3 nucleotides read TGCAGTGCTAGTTTAGGGCAGGGTCCCCAGCCCCAGCATTTT. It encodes CSASLGQGPQPQHF.

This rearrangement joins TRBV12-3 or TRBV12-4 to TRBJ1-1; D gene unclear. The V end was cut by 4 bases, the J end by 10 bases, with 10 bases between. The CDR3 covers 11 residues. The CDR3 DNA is TGTGCCAGCAGTTCCCGACCGGGAGCTTTCTTT. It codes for CASSSRPGAFF.

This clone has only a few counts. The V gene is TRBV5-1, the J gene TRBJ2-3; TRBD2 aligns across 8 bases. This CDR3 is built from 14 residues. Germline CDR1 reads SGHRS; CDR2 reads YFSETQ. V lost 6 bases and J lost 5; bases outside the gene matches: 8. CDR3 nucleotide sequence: TGCGCCAGCACGAGAGCGGGAGCGGTAGATACGCAGTATTTT. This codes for CASTRAGAVDTQYF. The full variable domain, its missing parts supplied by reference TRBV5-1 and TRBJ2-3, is KAGVTQTPRYLIKTRGQQVTLSCSPISGHRSVSWYQQTPGQGLQFLFEYFSETQRNKGNFPGRFSGRQFSNSRSEMNVSTLELGDSALYLCASTRAGAVDTQYFGPGTRLTVL.

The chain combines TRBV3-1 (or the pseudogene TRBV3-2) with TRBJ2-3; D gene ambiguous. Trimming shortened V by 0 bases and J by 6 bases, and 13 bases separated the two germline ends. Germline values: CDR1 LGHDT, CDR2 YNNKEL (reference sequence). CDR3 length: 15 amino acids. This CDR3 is CASSQEAASLDTQYF. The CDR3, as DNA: TGTGCCAGCAGCCAAGAAGCCGCCTCCCTCGATACGCAGTATTTT.

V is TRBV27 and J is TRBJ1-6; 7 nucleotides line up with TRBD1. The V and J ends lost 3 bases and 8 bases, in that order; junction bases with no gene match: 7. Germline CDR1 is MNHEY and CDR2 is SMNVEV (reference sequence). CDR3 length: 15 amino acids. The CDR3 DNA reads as TGTGCCAGCAGTTTCATACAGGGGTGGGATTCACCCCTCCACTTT. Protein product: CASSFIQGWDSPLHF.

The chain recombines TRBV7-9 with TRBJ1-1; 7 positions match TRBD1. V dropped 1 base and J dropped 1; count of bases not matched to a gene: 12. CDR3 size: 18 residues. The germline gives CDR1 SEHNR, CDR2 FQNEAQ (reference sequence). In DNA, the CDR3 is TGTGCCAGCAGCTTAGGGACAGGACCTTTGGGGGGGAACACTGAAGCTTTCTTT. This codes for CASSLGTGPLGGNTEAFF.

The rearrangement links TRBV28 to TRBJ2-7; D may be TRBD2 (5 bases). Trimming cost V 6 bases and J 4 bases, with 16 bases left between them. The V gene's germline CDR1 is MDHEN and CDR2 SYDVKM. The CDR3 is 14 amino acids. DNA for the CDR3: TGTGCCAGCAGGTCCGGGGAAGCGGCTTACGAGCAGTACTTC. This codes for CASRSGEAAYEQYF. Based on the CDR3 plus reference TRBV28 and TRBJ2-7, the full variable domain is DVKVTQSSRYLVKRTGEKVFLECVQDMDHENMFWYRQDPGLGLRLIYFSYDVKMKEKGDIPEGYSVSREKKERFSLILESASTNQTSMYLCASRSGEAAYEQYFGPGTRLTVT.

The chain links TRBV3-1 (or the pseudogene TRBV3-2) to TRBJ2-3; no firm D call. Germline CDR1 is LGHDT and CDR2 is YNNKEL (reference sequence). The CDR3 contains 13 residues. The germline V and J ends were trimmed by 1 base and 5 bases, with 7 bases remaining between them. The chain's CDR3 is CASSQVYKDTQYF. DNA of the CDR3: TGTGCCAGCAGCCAAGTGTACAAAGATACGCAGTATTTT.

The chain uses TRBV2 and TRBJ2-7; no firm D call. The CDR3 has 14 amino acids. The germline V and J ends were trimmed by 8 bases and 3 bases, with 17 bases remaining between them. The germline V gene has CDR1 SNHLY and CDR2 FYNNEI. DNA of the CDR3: TGTGCCAGCCCAATGAGCCCTGGTCTCTACGAGCAGTACTTC. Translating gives CASPMSPGLYEQYF.

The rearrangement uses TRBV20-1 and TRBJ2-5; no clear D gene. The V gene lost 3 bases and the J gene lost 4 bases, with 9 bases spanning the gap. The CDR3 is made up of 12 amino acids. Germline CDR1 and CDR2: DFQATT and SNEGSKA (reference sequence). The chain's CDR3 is CSASQTPETQYF. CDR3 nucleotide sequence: TGCAGTGCTAGTCAGACACCAGAGACCCAGTACTTC.

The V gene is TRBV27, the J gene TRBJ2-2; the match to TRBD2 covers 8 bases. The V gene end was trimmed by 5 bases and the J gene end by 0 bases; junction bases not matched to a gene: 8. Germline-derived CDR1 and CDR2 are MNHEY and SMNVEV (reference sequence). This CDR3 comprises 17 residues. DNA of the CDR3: TGTGCCAGCAGTACTATTACACTAGCGGCGAACACCGGGGAGCTGTTTTTT. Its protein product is CASSTITLAANTGELFF.

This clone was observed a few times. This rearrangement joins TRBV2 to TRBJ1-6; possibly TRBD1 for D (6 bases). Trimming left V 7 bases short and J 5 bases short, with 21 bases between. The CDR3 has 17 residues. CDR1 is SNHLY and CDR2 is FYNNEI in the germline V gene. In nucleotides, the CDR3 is TGTGCCAGCAAAGTGCGGACAGCCGAATCGAATAATTCACCCCTCCACTTT. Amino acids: CASKVRTAESNNSPLHF. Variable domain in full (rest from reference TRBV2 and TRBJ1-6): EPEVTQTPSHQVTQMGQEVILRCVPISNHLYFYWYRQILGQKVEFLVSFYNNEISEKSEIFDDQFSVERPDGSNFTLKIRSTKLEDSAMYFCASKVRTAESNNSPLHFGNGTRLTVT.

The CDR3 DNA follows: TGCAGTGCTAGTCCCAGGGTATCTGGGGCCAACGTCCTGACTTTC. As protein: CSASPRVSGANVLTF. The V call is TRBV20-1, the J call TRBJ2-6; D may be TRBD1 (5 bases). Germline lookup yields CDR1 DFQATT and CDR2 SNEGSKA (reference sequence). The CDR3 totals 15 residues. V lost 3 bases and J 1 base, leaving 10 bases between the germline ends.

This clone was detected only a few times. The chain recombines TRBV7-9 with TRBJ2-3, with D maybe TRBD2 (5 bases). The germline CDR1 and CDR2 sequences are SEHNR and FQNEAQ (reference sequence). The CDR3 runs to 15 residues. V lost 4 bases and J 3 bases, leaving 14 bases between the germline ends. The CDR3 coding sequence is TGTGCCAGCAGCTCGCCTCACCGAGGGACAGATACGCAGTATTTT. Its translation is CASSSPHRGTDTQYF.

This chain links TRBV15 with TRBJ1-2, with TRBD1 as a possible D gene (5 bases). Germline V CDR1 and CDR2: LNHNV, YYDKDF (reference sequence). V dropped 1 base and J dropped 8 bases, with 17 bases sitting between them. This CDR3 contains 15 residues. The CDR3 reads CATSRGRGWFEGYTF. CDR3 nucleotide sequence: TGTGCCACCAGCAGAGGTAGGGGTTGGTTTGAAGGCTACACCTTC.

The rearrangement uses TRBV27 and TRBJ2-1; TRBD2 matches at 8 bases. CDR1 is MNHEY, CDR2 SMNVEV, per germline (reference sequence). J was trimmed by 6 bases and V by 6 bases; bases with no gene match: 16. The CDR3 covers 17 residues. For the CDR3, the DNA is TGTGCCAGCAGCCCCCTGCAGCGGGAGTATCCGGTCAATGAGCAGTTCTTC. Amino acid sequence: CASSPLQREYPVNEQFF.

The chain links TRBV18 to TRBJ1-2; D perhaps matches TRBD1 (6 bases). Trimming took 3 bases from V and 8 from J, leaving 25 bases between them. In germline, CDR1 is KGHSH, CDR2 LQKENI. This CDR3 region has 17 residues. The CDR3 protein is CASSPSGQIQTTGGYTF. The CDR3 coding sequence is TGTGCCAGCTCACCCTCCGGACAGATCCAAACAACCGGCGGCTACACCTTC.

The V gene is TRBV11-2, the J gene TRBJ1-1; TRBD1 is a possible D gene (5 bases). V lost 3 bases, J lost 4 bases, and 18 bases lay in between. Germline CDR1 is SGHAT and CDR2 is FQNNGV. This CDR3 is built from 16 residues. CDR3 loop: CASSFAQGAVSTEAFF. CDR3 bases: TGTGCCAGCAGCTTTGCGCAGGGTGCAGTGAGCACTGAAGCTTTCTTT.

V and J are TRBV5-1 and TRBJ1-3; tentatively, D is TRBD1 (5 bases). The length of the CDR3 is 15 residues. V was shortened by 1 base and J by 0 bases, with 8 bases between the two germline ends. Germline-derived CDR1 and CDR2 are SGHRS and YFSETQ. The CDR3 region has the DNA TGCGCCAGCAGCTTGCAGGGAATCTCTGGAAACACCATATATTTT. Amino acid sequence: CASSLQGISGNTIYF.

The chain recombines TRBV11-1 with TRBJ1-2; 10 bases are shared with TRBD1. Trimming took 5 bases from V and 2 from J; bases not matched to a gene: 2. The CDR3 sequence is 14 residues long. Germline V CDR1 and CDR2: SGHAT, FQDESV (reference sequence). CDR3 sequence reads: CASSPGQGNYGYTF. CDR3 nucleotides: TGTGCCAGCAGCCCGGGACAGGGGAACTATGGCTACACCTTC. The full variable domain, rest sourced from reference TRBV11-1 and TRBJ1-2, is EAEVAQSPRYKITEKSQAVAFWCDPISGHATLYWYRQILGQGPELLVQFQDESVVDDSQLPKDRFSAERLKGVDSTLKIQPAELGDSAMYLCASSPGQGNYGYTFGSGTRLTVV.